Listed here is a single T cell receptor beta chain. The antigen is unknown. The entry originates in a study of cytomegalovirus exposure and HLA in healthy donors. For the study at large: In an early release, HLA-typed donors contributed some 88 million unique TCR sequences.

The PCR had 60 Vbeta and 13 Jbeta primers. Libraries were prepared by immunoSEQ multiplex PCR; TCRdb keeps only in-frame clonotypes and omits some of them. Of some 150,000 clones listed, about 64% are singletons. Findings and caveats of the study: Earlier results showed most TCR beta V segments being productive about 90% or about 30% of the time.

CDR1 is GTSNPN and CDR2 is SVGIG in the germline V gene (reference sequence). This CDR3 contains 15 residues. V lost 0 bases to trimming and J lost 3 bases, with 15 bases between them. Sequencing was carried out using PBMCs. The chain is built from TRBV30 and TRBJ2-7; D possibly corresponds to TRBD2 (5 bases). This TCR derives from a man aged 55 to 70 in good health and CMV-seronegative. The CDR3 DNA sequence: TGTGCCTGGAGTGTACTTCGAGGACTCAACTACGAGCAGTACTTC. It specifies CAWSVLRGLNYEQYF.